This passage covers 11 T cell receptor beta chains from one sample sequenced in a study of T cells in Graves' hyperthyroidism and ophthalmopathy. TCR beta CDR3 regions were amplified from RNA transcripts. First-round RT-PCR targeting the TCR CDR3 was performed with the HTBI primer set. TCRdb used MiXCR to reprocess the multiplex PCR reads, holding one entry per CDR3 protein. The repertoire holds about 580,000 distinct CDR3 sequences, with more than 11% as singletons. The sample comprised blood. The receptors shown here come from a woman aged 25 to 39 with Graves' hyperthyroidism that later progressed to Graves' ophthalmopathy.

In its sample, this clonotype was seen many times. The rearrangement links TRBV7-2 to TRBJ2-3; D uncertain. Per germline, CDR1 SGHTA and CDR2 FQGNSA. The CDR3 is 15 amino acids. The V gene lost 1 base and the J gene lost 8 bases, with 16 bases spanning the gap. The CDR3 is CASSLVAAQSSTQYF. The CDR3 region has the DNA TGTGCCAGCAGCTTAGTGGCGGCGCAATCGTCTACGCAGTATTTT.

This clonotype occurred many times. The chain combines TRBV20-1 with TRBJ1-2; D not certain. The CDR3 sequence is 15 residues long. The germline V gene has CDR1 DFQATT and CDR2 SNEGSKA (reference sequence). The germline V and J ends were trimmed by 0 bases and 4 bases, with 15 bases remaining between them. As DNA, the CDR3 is TGCAGTGCTAGAGATCTGACGACTGGAGGCTATGGCTACACCTTC. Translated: CSARDLTTGGYGYTF.

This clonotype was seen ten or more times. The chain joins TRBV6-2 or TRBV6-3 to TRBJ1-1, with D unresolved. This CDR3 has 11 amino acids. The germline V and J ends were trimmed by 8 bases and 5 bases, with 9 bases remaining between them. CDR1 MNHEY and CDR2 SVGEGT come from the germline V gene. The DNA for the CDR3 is TGTGCCAGCTGTCAATGGACTGAAGCTTTCTTT. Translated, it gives CASCQWTEAFF.

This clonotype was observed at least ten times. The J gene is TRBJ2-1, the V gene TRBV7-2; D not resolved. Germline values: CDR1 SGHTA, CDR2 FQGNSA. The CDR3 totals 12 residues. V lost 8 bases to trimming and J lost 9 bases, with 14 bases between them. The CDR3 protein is CASSLGVPEQFF. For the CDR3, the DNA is TGTGCCAGCTCCTTAGGCGTCCCTGAGCAGTTCTTC. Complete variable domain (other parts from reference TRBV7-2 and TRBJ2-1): GAGVSQSPSNKVTEKGKDVELRCDPISGHTALYWYRQSLGQGLEFLIYFQGNSAPDKSGLPSDRFSAERTGGSVSTLTIQRTQQEDSAVYLCASSLGVPEQFFGPGTRLTVL.

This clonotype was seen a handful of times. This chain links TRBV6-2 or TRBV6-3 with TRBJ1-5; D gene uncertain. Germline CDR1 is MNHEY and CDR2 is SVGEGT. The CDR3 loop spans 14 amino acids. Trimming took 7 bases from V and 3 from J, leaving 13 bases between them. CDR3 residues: CASNEAYNNQPQHF. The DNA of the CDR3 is TGTGCCAGCAATGAGGCCTATAACAATCAGCCCCAGCATTTT.

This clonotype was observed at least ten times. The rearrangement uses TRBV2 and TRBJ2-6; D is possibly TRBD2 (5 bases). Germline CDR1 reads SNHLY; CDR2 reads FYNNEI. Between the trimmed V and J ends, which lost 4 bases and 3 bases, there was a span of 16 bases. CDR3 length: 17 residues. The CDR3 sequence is CASSVEGLYSGANVLTF. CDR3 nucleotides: TGTGCCAGCAGTGTCGAGGGTCTGTATAGTGGGGCCAACGTCCTGACTTTC. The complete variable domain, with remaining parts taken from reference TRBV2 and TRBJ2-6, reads EPEVTQTPSHQVTQMGQEVILRCVPISNHLYFYWYRQILGQKVEFLVSFYNNEISEKSEIFDDQFSVERPDGSNFTLKIRSTKLEDSAMYFCASSVEGLYSGANVLTFGAGSRLTVL.

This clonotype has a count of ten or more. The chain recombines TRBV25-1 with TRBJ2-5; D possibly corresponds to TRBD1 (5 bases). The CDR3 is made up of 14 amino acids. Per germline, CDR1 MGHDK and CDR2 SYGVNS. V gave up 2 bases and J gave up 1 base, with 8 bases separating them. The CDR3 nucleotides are TGTGCCAGCAGTGAAGCAGGGTTCCAAGAGACCCAGTACTTC. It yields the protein CASSEAGFQETQYF. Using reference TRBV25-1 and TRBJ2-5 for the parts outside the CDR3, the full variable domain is EADIYQTPRYLVIGTGKKITLECSQTMGHDKMYWYQQDPGMELHLIHYSYGVNSTEKGDLSSESTVSRIRTEHFPLTLESARPSHTSQYLCASSEAGFQETQYFGPGTRLLVL.

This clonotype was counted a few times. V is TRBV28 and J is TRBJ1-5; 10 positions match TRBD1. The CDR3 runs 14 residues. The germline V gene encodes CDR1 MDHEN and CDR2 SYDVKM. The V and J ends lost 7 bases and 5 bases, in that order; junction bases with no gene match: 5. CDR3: CASTTGQGYQPQHF. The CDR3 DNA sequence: TGTGCCAGCACGACGGGACAGGGGTATCAGCCCCAGCATTTT.

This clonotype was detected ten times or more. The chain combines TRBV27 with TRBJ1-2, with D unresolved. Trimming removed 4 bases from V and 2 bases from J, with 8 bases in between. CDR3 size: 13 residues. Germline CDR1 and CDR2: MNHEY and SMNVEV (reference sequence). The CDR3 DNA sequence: TGTGCCAGCAGTTCCGCCATAAACTATGGCTACACCTTC. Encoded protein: CASSSAINYGYTF.

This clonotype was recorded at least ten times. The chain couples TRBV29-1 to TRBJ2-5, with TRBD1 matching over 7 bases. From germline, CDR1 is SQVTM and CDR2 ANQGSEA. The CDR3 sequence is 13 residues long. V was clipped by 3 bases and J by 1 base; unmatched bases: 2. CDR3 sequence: CSVDRDSQETQYF. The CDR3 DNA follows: TGCAGCGTTGACCGGGACAGCCAAGAGACCCAGTACTTC. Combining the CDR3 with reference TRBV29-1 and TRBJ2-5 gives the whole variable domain SAVISQKPSRDICQRGTSLTIQCQVDSQVTMMFWYRQQPGQSLTLIATANQGSEATYESGFVIDKFPISRPNLTFSTLTVSNMSPEDSSIYLCSVDRDSQETQYFGPGTRLLVL.

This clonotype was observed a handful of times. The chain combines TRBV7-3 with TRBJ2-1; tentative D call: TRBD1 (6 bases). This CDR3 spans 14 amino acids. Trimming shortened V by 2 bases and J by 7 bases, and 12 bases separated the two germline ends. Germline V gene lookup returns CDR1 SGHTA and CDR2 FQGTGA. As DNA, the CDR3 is TGTGCCAGCAGCTTATTTGAGGGGGTGAATGAGCAGTTCTTC. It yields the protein CASSLFEGVNEQFF.